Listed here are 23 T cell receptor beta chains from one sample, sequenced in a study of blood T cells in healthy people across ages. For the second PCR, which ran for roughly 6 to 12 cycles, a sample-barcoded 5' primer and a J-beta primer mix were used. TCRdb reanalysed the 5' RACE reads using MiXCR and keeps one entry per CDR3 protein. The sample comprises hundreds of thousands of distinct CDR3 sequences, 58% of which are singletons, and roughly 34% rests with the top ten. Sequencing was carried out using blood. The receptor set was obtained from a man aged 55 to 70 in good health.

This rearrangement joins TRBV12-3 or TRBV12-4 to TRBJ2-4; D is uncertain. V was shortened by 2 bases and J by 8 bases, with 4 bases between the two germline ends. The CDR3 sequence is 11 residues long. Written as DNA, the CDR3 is TGTGCCAGCAGTTTAAGAGACATTCAGTACTTC. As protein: CASSLRDIQYF.

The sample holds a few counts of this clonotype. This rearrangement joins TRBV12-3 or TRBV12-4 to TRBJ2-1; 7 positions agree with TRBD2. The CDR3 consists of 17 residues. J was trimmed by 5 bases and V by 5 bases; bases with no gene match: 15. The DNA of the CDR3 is TGTGCCAGCAGTCTGTCCTCCGTCGGACTAGAGGACAATGAGCAGTTCTTC. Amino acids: CASSLSSVGLEDNEQFF.

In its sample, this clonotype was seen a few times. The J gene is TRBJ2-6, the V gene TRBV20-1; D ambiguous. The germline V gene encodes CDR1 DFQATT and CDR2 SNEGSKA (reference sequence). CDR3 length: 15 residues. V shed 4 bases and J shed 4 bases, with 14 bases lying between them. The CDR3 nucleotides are TGCAGTGCTATCCGGGCAGGCTCCGGGGCCAACGTCCTGACTTTC. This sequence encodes CSAIRAGSGANVLTF.

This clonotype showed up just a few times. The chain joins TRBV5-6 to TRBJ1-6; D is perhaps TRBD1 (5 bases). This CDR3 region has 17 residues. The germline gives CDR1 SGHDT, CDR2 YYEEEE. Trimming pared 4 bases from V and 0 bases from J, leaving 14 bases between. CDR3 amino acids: CASSPGSSGSYNSPLHF. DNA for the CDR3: TGTGCCAGCAGCCCAGGGTCCTCGGGCTCCTATAATTCACCCCTCCACTTT.

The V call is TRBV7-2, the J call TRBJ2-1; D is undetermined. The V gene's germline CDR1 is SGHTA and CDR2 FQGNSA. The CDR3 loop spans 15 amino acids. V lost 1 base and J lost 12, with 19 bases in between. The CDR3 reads CASSLVPPPRTLQFF. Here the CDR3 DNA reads TGTGCCAGCAGCTTAGTCCCACCACCACGGACCCTGCAGTTCTTC.

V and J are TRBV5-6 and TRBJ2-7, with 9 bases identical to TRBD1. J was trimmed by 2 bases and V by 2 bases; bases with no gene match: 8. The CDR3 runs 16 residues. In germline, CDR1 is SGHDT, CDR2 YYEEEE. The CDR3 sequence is CASSFWDRVSAYEQYF. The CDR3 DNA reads TGTGCCAGCAGCTTCTGGGACAGGGTTTCGGCCTACGAGCAGTACTTC.

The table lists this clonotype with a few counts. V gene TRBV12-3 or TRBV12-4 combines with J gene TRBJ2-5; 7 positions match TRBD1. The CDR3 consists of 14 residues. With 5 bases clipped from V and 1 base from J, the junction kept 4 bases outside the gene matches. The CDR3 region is CASSLQGFQETQYF. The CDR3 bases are TGTGCCAGCAGTCTACAGGGGTTCCAAGAGACCCAGTACTTC.

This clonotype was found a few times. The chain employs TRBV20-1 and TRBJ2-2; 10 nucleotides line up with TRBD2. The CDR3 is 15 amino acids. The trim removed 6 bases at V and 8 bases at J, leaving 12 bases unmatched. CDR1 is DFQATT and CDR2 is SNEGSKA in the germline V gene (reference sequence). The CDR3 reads CSAKGTSAIRGELFF. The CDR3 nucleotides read TGCAGTGCCAAGGGGACTAGCGCCATTAGGGGGGAGCTGTTTTTT.

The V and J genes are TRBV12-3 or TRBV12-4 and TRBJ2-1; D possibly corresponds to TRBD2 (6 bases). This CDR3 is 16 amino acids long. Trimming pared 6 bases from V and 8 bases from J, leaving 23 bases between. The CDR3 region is CASSQNRGRGGDEQFF. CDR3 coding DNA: TGTGCCAGCAGCCAAAATCGGGGTAGGGGAGGTGATGAGCAGTTCTTC.

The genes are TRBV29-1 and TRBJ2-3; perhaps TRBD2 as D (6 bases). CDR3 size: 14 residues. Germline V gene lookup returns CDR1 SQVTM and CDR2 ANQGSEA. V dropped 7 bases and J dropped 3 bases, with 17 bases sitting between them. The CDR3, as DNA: TGCAGCGGGAACACGGGGGTACATACAGATACGCAGTATTTT. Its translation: CSGNTGVHTDTQYF.

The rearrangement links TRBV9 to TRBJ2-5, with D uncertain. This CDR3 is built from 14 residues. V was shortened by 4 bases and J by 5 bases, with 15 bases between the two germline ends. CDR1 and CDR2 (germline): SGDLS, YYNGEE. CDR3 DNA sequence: TGTGCCAGCAGCCCCGACGTGGGCGTCGAGACCCAGTACTTC. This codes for CASSPDVGVETQYF.

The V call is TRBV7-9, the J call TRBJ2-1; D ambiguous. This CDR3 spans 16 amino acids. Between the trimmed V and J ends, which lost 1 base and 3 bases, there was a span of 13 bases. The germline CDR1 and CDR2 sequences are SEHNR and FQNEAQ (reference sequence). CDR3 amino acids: CASSLGPAPSYNEQFF. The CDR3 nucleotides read TGTGCCAGCAGCTTAGGTCCCGCCCCAAGCTACAATGAGCAGTTCTTC.

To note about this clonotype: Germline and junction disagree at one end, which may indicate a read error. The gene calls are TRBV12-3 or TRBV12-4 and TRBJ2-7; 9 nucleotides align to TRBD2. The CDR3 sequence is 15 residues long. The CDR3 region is CASSLAGTSSYEQYF. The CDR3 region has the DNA TGTGCCAGCAGTCTAGCGGGGACAAGCTCCTACGAGCAGTACTTC.

The CDR3, as DNA: TGTGCCAGCAGCCTCCCGACAGGGCTGCGTGGCTACACCTTC. Protein sequence: CASSLPTGLRGYTF. The chain employs TRBV7-2 and TRBJ1-2; 7 bases match TRBD1. V gave up 5 bases and J gave up 7 bases; unmatched junction bases: 10. CDR3 length: 14 amino acids. Germline-derived CDR1 and CDR2 are SGHTA and FQGNSA.

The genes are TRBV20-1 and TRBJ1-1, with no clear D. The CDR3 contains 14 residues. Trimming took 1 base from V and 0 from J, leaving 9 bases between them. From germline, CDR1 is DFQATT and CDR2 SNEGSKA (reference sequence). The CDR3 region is CSARAHWVNTEAFF. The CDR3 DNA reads TGCAGTGCTAGAGCCCATTGGGTGAACACTGAAGCTTTCTTT.

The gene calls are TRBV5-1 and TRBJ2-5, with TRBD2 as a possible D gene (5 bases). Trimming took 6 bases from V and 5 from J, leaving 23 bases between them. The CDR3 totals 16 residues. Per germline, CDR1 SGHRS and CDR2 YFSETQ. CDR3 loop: CASIPGGTGLWETQYF. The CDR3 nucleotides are TGCGCCAGCATCCCCGGAGGTACTGGACTTTGGGAGACCCAGTACTTC.

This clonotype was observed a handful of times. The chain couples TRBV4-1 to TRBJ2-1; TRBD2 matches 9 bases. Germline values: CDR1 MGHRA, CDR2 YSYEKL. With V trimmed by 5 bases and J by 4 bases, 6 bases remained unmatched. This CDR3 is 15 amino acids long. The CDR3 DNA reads TGCGCCAGCAGCTTCGGGCTAGCGGGGTACAATGAGCAGTTCTTC. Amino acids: CASSFGLAGYNEQFF.

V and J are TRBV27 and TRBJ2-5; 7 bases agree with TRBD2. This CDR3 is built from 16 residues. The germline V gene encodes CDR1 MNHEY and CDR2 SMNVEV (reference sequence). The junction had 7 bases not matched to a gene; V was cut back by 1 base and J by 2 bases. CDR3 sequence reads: CASSLLSGDLQETQYF. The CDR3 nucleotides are TGTGCCAGCAGTTTATTGAGCGGGGACCTGCAAGAGACCCAGTACTTC.

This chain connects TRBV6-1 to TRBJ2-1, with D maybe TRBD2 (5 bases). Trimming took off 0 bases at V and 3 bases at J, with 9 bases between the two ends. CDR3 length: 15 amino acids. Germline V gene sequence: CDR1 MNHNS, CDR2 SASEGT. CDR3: CASSEAPGGYNEQFF. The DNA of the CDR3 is TGTGCCAGCAGTGAAGCGCCAGGAGGCTACAATGAGCAGTTCTTC.

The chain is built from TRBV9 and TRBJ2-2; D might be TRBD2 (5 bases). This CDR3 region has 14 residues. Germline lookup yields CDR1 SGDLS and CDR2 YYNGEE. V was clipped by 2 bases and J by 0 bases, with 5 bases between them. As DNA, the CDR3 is TGTGCCAGCAGCGTGAGGGCGAACACCGGGGAGCTGTTTTTT. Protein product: CASSVRANTGELFF. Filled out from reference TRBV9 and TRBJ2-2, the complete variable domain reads DSGVTQTPKHLITATGQRVTLRCSPRSGDLSVYWYQQSLDQGLQFLIQYYNGEERAKGNILERFSAQQFPDLHSELNLSSLELGDSALYFCASSVRANTGELFFGEGSRLTVL.

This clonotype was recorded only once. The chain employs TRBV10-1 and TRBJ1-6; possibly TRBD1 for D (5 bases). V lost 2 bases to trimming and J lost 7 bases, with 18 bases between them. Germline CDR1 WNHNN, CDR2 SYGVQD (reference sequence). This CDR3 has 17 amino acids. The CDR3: CASSEEPPTRDNSPLHF. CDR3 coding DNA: TGCGCCAGCAGTGAGGAACCCCCGACACGGGACAATTCACCCCTCCACTTT.

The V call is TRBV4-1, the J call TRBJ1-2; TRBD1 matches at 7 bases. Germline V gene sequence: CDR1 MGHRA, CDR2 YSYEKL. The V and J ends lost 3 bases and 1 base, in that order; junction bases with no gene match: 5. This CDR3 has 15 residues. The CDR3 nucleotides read TGCGCCAGCAGCCAGGGACAGCAAAATAACTATGGCTACACCTTC. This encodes CASSQGQQNNYGYTF.

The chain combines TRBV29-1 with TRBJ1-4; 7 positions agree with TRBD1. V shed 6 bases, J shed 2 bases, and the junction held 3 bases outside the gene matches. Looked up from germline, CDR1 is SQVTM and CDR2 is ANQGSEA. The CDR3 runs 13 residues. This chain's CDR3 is CSVTGPTNEKLFF. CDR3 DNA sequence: TGCAGCGTGACAGGGCCCACTAATGAAAAACTGTTTTTT.